The rows below give T cell receptor beta chains drawn from one sample of a study of naive and memory T cell subsets. TCRdb fed the 5' RACE reads into MiXCR, producing one record per CDR3 protein. This table has tens of thousands of distinct CDR3 sequences, 6.5% to 9% appearing once. Receptors originate from a female donor in good health. Each CDR3 is given with its conserved first and last residue. D genes are given only for firm matches. The size of a clone is reported for some rows only, either as once, few or many, or as a class for expanded clones.

>TRBJ1-1|NA|TRBV9|many
CASSAGDIGGTEAFF
TGTGCCAGCAGCGCGGGGGACATTGGCGGGACTGAAGCTTTCTTT
>TRBJ1-1|NA|TRBV14|many
CASSQDLQGWAEAFF
TGTGCCAGCAGCCAAGACCTTCAGGGGTGGGCTGAAGCTTTCTTT
>TRBJ1-2|NA|TRBV5-1|few
CASSLDSGYGYTF
TGCGCCAGCAGCTTGGATTCAGGGTATGGCTACACCTTC
>TRBJ1-2|NA|TRBV6-5|many
CASSYVNGAGSYTF
TGTGCCAGCAGTTACGTAAACGGGGCTGGGAGCTACACCTTC
>TRBJ1-1|NA|TRBV6-5|few
CASSYSIQANTEAFF
TGTGCCAGCAGTTACTCGATTCAGGCTAACACTGAAGCTTTCTTT
>TRBJ2-2|TRBD1|TRBV11-2|NA
CASSQQGQGNTGELFF
TGTGCCAGCAGCCAACAGGGACAGGGAAACACCGGGGAGCTGTTTTTT
>TRBJ1-5|NA|TRBV19|few
CASKASNQPQHF
TGTGCCAGTAAGGCTAGCAATCAGCCCCAGCATTTT
>TRBJ1-1|TRBD1|TRBV9|many
CASSVASGTGAEAFF
TGTGCCAGCAGCGTAGCCTCCGGGACAGGGGCTGAAGCTTTCTTT
>TRBJ1-1|NA|TRBV29-1|many
CSVVEGTTEAFF
TGCAGCGTTGTAGAGGGGACCACTGAAGCTTTCTTT
>TRBJ2-1|TRBD2|TRBV29-1|few
CSVEDVAGVQFF
TGCAGCGTTGAAGATGTTGCGGGAGTTCAGTTCTTC
>TRBJ2-3|TRBD2|TRBV7-2|few
CASSLYLRGGLWTDTQYF
TGTGCCAGCAGCTTATATCTGCGGGGGGGCCTGTGGACAGATACGCAGTATTTT
>TRBJ2-1|NA|TRBV29-1|few
CSGGTYNEQFF
TGCAGCGGGGGGACCTACAATGAGCAGTTCTTC
>TRBJ2-6|NA|TRBV29-1|few
CSVGTGPGANVLTF
TGCAGCGTTGGCACAGGGCCTGGGGCCAACGTCCTGACTTTC
>TRBJ2-6|TRBD1|TRBV20-1|NA
CSARGQGPPGANVLTF
TGCAGTGCTAGAGGACAGGGGCCCCCTGGGGCCAACGTCCTGACTTTC
>TRBJ2-2|NA|TRBV5-4|NA
CASSFEVGGSGELFF
TGTGCCAGCAGCTTCGAAGTTGGGGGTTCCGGGGAGCTGTTTTTT
>TRBJ2-5|NA|TRBV7-9|few
CASSLPDQETQYF
TGTGCCAGCAGCTTACCAGACCAAGAGACCCAGTACTTC
>TRBJ2-1|NA|TRBV6-6|many
CASSSVQGYNEQFF
TGTGCCAGCAGTTCCGTACAGGGATACAATGAGCAGTTCTTC
>TRBJ2-3|NA|TRBV7-9|many
CASSLVGLSTDTQYF
TGTGCCAGCAGCTTAGTGGGTTTAAGCACAGATACGCAGTATTTT
>TRBJ1-1|TRBD1|TRBV7-9|NA
CASRTGGQNTEAFF
TGTGCCAGTCGAACAGGGGGCCAAAACACTGAAGCTTTCTTT
>TRBJ1-1|NA|TRBV30|few
CAWREANTEAFF
TGTGCCTGGAGGGAGGCCAACACTGAAGCTTTCTTT
>TRBJ1-4|NA|TRBV7-6|few
CASSLRTQGLTEKLFF
TGTGCCAGCAGCTTACGGACCCAGGGGCTGACTGAAAAACTGTTTTTT
>TRBJ2-7|TRBD2|TRBV5-4|medium-sized
CASSPKLAGARYEQYF
TGTGCCAGCAGCCCGAAACTAGCGGGAGCTAGATACGAGCAGTACTTC
>TRBJ2-7|NA|TRBV6-2/TRBV6-3|NA
CASRYSGDSRAYEQYF
TGTGCCAGCAGATACAGCGGGGACAGTCGAGCCTACGAGCAGTACTTC
>TRBJ1-2|TRBD1|TRBV20-1|few
CSARVDRGHGNYGYTF
TGCAGTGCTAGGGTTGACAGGGGGCATGGTAACTATGGCTACACCTTC
>TRBJ2-7|NA|TRBV2|NA
CASSVVENEQYF
TGTGCCAGCAGCGTCGTTGAGAACGAGCAGTACTTC
>TRBJ2-1|NA|TRBV4-2|many
CASSQGGSENYNEQFF
TGTGCCAGCAGCCAAGGTGGTAGCGAGAACTACAATGAGCAGTTCTTC
>TRBJ2-3|TRBD1|TRBV10-3|NA
CATASGTGGTDTQYF
TGTGCCACGGCATCCGGGACAGGGGGCACAGATACGCAGTATTTT
>TRBJ2-7|NA|TRBV28|NA
CASSIPGIYEQYF
TGTGCCAGCAGTATCCCAGGGATCTACGAGCAGTACTTC
>TRBJ2-5|NA|TRBV7-2|few
CASSLGVGARETQYF
TGTGCCAGCAGCTTAGGCGTGGGAGCGAGAGAGACCCAGTACTTC
>TRBJ2-1|NA|TRBV5-1|few
CASSSTVTGVNSNEQFF
TGCGCCAGCAGCTCAACAGTCACGGGGGTAAATTCCAATGAGCAGTTCTTC
>TRBJ1-1|NA|TRBV12-3/TRBV12-4|few
CASSLIALNTEAFF
TGTGCCAGCAGTTTAATAGCACTAAACACTGAAGCTTTCTTT
>TRBJ2-2|NA|TRBV12-3/TRBV12-4|few
CASSLPYGELFF
TGTGCCAGCAGTTTACCTTACGGGGAGCTGTTTTTT
>TRBJ1-1|NA|TRBV19|NA
CASSRVYTRRNTEAFF
TGTGCCAGTAGTAGGGTCTATACACGACGGAACACTGAAGCTTTCTTT
>TRBJ2-7|TRBD2|TRBV28|NA
CASSLSLAGDHEQYF
TGTGCCAGCAGTTTAAGCCTAGCGGGAGACCACGAGCAGTACTTC
>TRBJ1-1|NA|TRBV9|many
CASSVRAQGQVGTEAFF
TGTGCCAGCAGCGTACGGGCGCAGGGACAAGTGGGCACTGAAGCTTTCTTT
>TRBJ2-1|NA|TRBV5-1|NA
CASGPLGLPTYNEQFF
TGCGCCAGCGGCCCGTTAGGACTTCCAACCTACAATGAGCAGTTCTTC
>TRBJ1-5|TRBD1|TRBV11-2|NA
CASSPGGQGVGQPQHF
TGTGCCAGCAGCCCAGGGGGACAGGGAGTAGGGCAGCCCCAGCATTTT
>TRBJ2-1|TRBD2|TRBV6-5|few
CASSSFQTSGRDEQFF
TGTGCCAGCAGTTCCTTTCAGACTAGCGGGAGAGATGAGCAGTTCTTC
>TRBJ1-5|TRBD1|TRBV28|NA
CASSYGTGTGNQPQHF
TGTGCCAGCAGCTATGGGACCGGGACAGGGAATCAGCCCCAGCATTTT
>TRBJ1-5|NA|TRBV19|medium-sized
CASSIGQSNQPQHF
TGTGCCAGTAGTATTGGACAGAGCAATCAGCCCCAGCATTTT
>TRBJ1-5|NA|TRBV20-1|many
CSAKRGAGQPQHF
TGCAGTGCTAAGCGGGGGGCTGGCCAGCCCCAGCATTTT
>TRBJ1-5|TRBD1|TRBV19|NA
CASSISYTGGVQPQHF
TGTGCCAGTAGTATCTCATACACAGGGGGCGTTCAGCCCCAGCATTTT
>TRBJ2-5|NA|TRBV12-3/TRBV12-4|NA
CASSLTQDQETQYF
TGTGCCAGCAGTTTGACCCAAGACCAAGAGACCCAGTACTTC
>TRBJ2-5|NA|TRBV15|NA
CATSRGGPGDRVQETQYF
TGTGCCACCAGCAGGGGAGGGCCCGGGGACAGAGTTCAAGAGACCCAGTACTTC